This T cell receptor (beta chain) was sequenced in a study of blood T cell repertoires in COVID-19. On the study more broadly: Some COVID-19 samples were acute and others convalescent; all came from the United States, Italy and Spain. PBMCs, B-cell-depleted T cells, or T cells provided the cDNA or gDNA that made up the material.

Authors' data handling: Nucleated cell number was recorded as an estimate derived from reference gene primer amplification. Using immunoSEQ multiplex PCR, the repertoire was profiled, and TCRdb retains in-frame clones only, with some absent. V and J calls and clone size come straight from that table; D and trimming were deduced from the DNA. This table holds 250,000 to 350,000 clones, 85% to 90% found once. Seattle cases were enrolled at active infection and followed longitudinally. CDR3 length: 16 amino acids. Germline-derived CDR1 and CDR2 are SGHAT and FQNNGV. Deletions cut 3 bases from V and 1 base from J, with 15 bases between.

The sequenced sample consisted of peripheral blood. This clonotype originated in a woman in her twenties or thirties with COVID-19, enrolled during active disease. The chain is built from TRBV11-2 and TRBJ1-1, with unresolved D. The CDR3 region is CASSLRLTYRNTEAFF. CDR3 DNA sequence: TGTGCCAGCAGCTTGAGGTTAACGTACCGGAACACTGAAGCTTTCTTT.